A single sample is the source of the 10 T cell receptor beta chains below, sequenced in a study of blood T cell repertoires in COVID-19. The repertoire was sequenced with immunoSEQ multiplex PCR; TCRdb's copy has only in-frame clones and lacks some. The table records approximately 260,000 clones, about 88% of them present only once. Sequencing was done on a sample of PBMCs or T cells enriched from blood (not recorded which). The receptors originated from a man aged 25 to 45 with acute COVID-19.

The rearrangement joins TRBV11-2 to TRBJ1-2; 10 nucleotides match TRBD1. Germline CDR1 is SGHAT and CDR2 is FQNNGV. The trim removed 10 bases at V and 4 bases at J, leaving 3 bases unmatched. The CDR3 extends over 12 amino acids. CDR3 loop: CATRDRGYGYTF. In nucleotides, the CDR3 is TGTGCCACACGGGACAGGGGCTATGGCTACACCTTC.

This clone was seen a few times. V usage is TRBV18 and J usage is TRBJ1-4, with 8 bases fitting TRBD1. Per germline, CDR1 KGHSH and CDR2 LQKENI. V gave up 4 bases and J gave up 6 bases; unmatched junction bases: 1. This CDR3 is built from 13 residues. The CDR3 DNA follows: TGTGCCAGCTCACGGGGACAGGATGAAAAACTGTTTTTT. This codes for CASSRGQDEKLFF.

V is TRBV5-6 and J is TRBJ2-2; D gene ambiguous. V was cut by 4 bases and J by 0 bases, with 10 bases left in between. The CDR3 consists of 15 residues. Per germline, CDR1 SGHDT and CDR2 YYEEEE. The CDR3 sequence is CASSPPGPNTGELFF. CDR3 sequence (DNA): TGTGCCAGCAGCCCGCCAGGCCCGAACACCGGGGAGCTGTTTTTT.

This chain uses TRBV19 with TRBJ1-2; TRBD1 aligns across 7 bases. The germline V gene encodes CDR1 LNHDA and CDR2 SQIVND (reference sequence). The CDR3 extends over 11 amino acids. V dropped 10 bases and J dropped 8; count of bases not matched to a gene: 7. CDR3 protein: CATTQGFGYTF. Here the CDR3 DNA reads TGTGCCACGACACAGGGGTTCGGCTACACCTTC.

The CDR3 loop reads CASSQVAGQGFEQYV. In DNA, the CDR3 is TGTGCCAGCAGCCAAGTAGCCGGACAGGGTTTCGAGCAGTACGTC. The chain uses TRBV4-2 and TRBJ2-7; TRBD1 agrees at 8 bases. The V segment lost 1 base and the J segment 6 bases; nucleotides outside the gene matches: 8. This CDR3 is built from 15 residues. The germline V gene encodes CDR1 LGHNA and CDR2 YNFKEQ.

This chain joins TRBV7-8 and TRBJ2-1; TRBD1 agrees at 9 bases. Trimming removed 4 bases from V and 8 bases from J; junction bases left unmatched: 21. This CDR3 contains 19 residues. CDR1 and CDR2 from the germline V gene are SGHVS and FQNEAQ. The CDR3 DNA follows: TGTGCCAGCAGCTCCCGAAAACCATGGGACAGGGATTTCGCGGATGAGCAGTTCTTC. It yields the protein CASSSRKPWDRDFADEQFF.

This clone came up a few times. J is TRBJ1-3 and V is TRBV18; 7 bases fit TRBD1. CDR1 is KGHSH and CDR2 is LQKENI in the germline V gene. This CDR3 region has 14 residues. Unmatched junction bases numbered 9, after V lost 5 bases and J lost 8 bases. The CDR3 here is CASSDRQGADTIYF. Here the CDR3 DNA reads TGTGCCAGCTCAGACCGACAGGGCGCCGACACCATATATTTT.

V gene TRBV19 combines with J gene TRBJ2-3; D is uncertain. Germline lookup yields CDR1 LNHDA and CDR2 SQIVND (reference sequence). V lost 2 bases, J lost 4 bases, and 13 bases lay in between. CDR3 length: 15 amino acids. CDR3 sequence (DNA): TGTGCCAGTAGTATACCCCTGGCCTCTCCAGATACGCAGTATTTT. Residues: CASSIPLASPDTQYF. The complete variable domain, with remaining parts taken from reference TRBV19 and TRBJ2-3, reads DGGITQSPKYLFRKEGQNVTLSCEQNLNHDAMYWYRQDPGQGLRLIYYSQIVNDFQKGDIAEGYSVSREKKESFPLTVTSAQKNPTAFYLCASSIPLASPDTQYFGPGTRLTVL.

Concerning this clone: This sample also contains other DNA sequences that code for the same CDR3. The chain is built from TRBV18 and TRBJ1-6, with 7 bases identical to TRBD1. Trimming removed 6 bases from V and 7 bases from J; junction bases left unmatched: 6. Per germline, CDR1 KGHSH and CDR2 LQKENI. The CDR3 has 14 residues. The CDR3 DNA is TGTGCCAGCTCCCTCGGGACAGAAAATTCACCCCTCCACTTT. It yields the protein CASSLGTENSPLHF.

On this clone: A junction end diverges from the germline sequence, so it may reflect a read error. The chain couples TRBV5-1 to TRBJ2-1; D uncertain. CDR1 and CDR2 from the germline V gene are SGHRS and YFSETQ. This CDR3 has 14 amino acids. The CDR3 DNA is TGTGCCAGCAGCTTGGCGTTAGCATACAATGAGCAGTTCTTC. As protein: CASSLALAYNEQFF.